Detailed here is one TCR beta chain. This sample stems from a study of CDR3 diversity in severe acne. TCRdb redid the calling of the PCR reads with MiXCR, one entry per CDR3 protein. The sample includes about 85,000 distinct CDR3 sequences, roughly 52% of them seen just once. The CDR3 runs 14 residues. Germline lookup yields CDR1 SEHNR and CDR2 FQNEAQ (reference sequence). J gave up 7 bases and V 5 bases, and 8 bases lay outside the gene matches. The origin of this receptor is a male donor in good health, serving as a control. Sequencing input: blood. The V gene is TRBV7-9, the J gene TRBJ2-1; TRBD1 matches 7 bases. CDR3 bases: TGTGCCAGCAGCGGTAGACAGGGCACTAATGAGCAGTTCTTC. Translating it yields CASSGRQGTNEQFF.